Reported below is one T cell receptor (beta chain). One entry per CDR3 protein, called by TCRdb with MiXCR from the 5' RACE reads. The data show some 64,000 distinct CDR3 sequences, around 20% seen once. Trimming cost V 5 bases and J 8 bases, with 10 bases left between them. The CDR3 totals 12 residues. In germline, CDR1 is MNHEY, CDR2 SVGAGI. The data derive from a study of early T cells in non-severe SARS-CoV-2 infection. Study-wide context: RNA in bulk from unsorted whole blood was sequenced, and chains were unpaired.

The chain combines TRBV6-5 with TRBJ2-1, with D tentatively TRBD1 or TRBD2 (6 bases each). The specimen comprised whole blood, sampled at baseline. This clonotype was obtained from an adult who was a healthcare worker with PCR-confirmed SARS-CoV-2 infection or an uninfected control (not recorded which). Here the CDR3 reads CASSARGDEQFF. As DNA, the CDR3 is TGTGCCAGCAGTGCTAGGGGGGATGAGCAGTTCTTC.